The rows below give T cell receptor beta chains drawn from one sample of a study of OX40 agonist ivuxolimab in advanced cancers. Clones were sequenced by immunoSEQ multiplex PCR, and TCRdb holds only the in-frame ones, with some missing. The table shows some 55,000 clones, with approximately 80% occurring only once. Material: CD4+ or CD8+ T cells sorted from blood, obtained in a trial of the OX40 agonist ivuxolimab. These receptors all stem from an adult with an advanced solid tumor such as melanoma, head and neck, liver or kidney cancer. Each CDR3 is given with its conserved first and last residue. The order of the fields is J gene, V gene, CDR3 protein.

j_gene: TRBJ2-3; v_gene: TRBV27; CDR3aa: CVTRTGADTQYF
j_gene: TRBJ2-1; v_gene: TRBV4-3; CDR3aa: CASSQFGGGAINEQFF
j_gene: TRBJ1-5; v_gene: TRBV5-1; CDR3aa: CASSPSGPETPQHF
j_gene: TRBJ2-2; v_gene: TRBV18; CDR3aa: CASSGRDTGELFF
j_gene: TRBJ1-3; v_gene: TRBV27; CDR3aa: CASRSQSSGNTIYF
j_gene: TRBJ2-1; v_gene: TRBV5-6; CDR3aa: CASSVLAGFTYNEQFF
j_gene: TRBJ1-6; v_gene: TRBV30; CDR3aa: CAWSPPPRGSPLHF
j_gene: TRBJ2-1; v_gene: TRBV5-1; CDR3aa: CASSLVGRAAGDPYNEQFF
j_gene: TRBJ2-1; v_gene: TRBV5-1; CDR3aa: CASSLARTGGSYNEQFF
j_gene: TRBJ1-1; v_gene: TRBV7-3; CDR3aa: CASSFGGARNTEAFF
j_gene: TRBJ1-4; v_gene: TRBV19; CDR3aa: CASADRGRSTNEKLFF
j_gene: TRBJ2-5; v_gene: TRBV5-1; CDR3aa: CASSPGPSSGGVGETQYF
j_gene: TRBJ2-5; v_gene: TRBV18; CDR3aa: CASSPSRTGAQETQYF
j_gene: TRBJ1-5; v_gene: TRBV6-6; CDR3aa: CASSYMGNQPQHF
j_gene: TRBJ1-2; v_gene: TRBV29-1; CDR3aa: CSGLQGNYGYTF
j_gene: TRBJ1-5; v_gene: TRBV7-9; CDR3aa: CASSPGQGGNQPQHF
j_gene: TRBJ2-7; v_gene: TRBV5-1; CDR3aa: CASSSNSGRNLEQYF
j_gene: TRBJ2-3; v_gene: TRBV6-5; CDR3aa: CASSYTGTGVDTQYF
j_gene: TRBJ2-3; v_gene: TRBV27; CDR3aa: CASSLRIGGRVTDTQYF
j_gene: TRBJ1-2; v_gene: TRBV4-1; CDR3aa: CASSSSSGGSLYGYTF
j_gene: TRBJ2-1; v_gene: TRBV29-1; CDR3aa: CSVAAYEQFF
j_gene: TRBJ1-1; v_gene: TRBV5-6; CDR3aa: CASSLAVRLNTEAFF